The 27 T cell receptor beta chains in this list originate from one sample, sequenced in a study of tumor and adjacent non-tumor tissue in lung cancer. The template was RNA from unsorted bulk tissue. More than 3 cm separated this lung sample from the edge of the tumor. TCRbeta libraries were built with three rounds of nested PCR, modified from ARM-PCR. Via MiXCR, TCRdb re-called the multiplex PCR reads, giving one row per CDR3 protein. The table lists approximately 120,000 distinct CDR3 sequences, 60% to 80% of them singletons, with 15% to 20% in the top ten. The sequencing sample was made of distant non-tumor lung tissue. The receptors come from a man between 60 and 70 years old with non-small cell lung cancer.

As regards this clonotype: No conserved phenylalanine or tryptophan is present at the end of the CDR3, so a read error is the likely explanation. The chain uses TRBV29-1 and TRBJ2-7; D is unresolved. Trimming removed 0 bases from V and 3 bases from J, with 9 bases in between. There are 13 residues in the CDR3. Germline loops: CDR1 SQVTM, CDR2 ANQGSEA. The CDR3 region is CSVEEGMGYEQYY. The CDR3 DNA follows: TGCAGCGTTGAAGAGGGCATGGGCTACGAGCAGTACTAC.

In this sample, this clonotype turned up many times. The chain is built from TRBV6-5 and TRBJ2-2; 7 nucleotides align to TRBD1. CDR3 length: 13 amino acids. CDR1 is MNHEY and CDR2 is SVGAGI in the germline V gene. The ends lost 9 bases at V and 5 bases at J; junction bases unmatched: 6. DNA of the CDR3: TGTGCCAGTACGACAGGGATAACCGGGGAGCTGTTTTTT. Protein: CASTTGITGELFF.

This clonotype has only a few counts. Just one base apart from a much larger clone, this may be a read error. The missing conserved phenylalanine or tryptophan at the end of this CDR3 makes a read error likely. The CDR3 here is CSVRRDRQSEQYL. CDR3 bases: TGCAGCGTTCGAAGGGACCGGCAGTCCGAGCAGTACTTA. V gene TRBV29-1 combines with J gene TRBJ2-7, with D perhaps matching TRBD1 or TRBD2 (5 bases each). V gave up 5 bases and J gave up 6 bases, with 17 bases separating them. Germline V CDR1 and CDR2: SQVTM, ANQGSEA. This CDR3 comprises 13 residues.

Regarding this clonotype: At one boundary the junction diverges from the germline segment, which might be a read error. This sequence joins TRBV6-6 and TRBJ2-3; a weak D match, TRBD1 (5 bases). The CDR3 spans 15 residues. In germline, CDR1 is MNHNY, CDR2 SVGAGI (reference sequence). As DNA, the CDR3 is TGTACCAGCAGTTACCCGGATAGGGGCGCAGATACGCAGTATTTT. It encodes CTSSYPDRGADTQYF.

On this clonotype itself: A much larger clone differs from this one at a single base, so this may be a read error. The CDR3 region is CASSFIGRQETQYF. The CDR3 coding sequence is TGCGCCAGCAGCTTTATCGGGCGGCAAGAGACCCAGTACTTC. V and J are TRBV5-1 and TRBJ2-5; D is unresolved. Germline CDR1 SGHRS, CDR2 YFSETQ. This CDR3 is built from 14 residues. Deletions cut 2 bases from V and 2 bases from J, with 10 bases between.

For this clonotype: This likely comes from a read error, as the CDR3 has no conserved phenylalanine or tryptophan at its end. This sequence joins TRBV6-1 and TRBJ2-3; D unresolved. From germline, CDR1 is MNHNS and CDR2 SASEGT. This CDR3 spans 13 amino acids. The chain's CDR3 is CTSSEGTGDTQYS. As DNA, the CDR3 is TGTACCAGCAGTGAAGGAACGGGAGATACGCAGTATTCT.

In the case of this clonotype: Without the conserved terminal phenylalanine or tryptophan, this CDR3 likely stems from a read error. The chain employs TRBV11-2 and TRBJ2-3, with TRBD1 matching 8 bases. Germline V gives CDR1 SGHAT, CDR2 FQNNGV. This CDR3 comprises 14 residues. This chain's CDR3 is CASSEGQGSDTQYS. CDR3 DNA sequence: TGCGCCAGCAGCGAAGGACAGGGTTCAGATACGCAGTATTCT.

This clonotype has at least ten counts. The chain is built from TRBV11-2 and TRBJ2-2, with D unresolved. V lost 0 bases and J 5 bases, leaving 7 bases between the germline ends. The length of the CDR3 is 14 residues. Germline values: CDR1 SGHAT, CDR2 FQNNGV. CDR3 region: CASSLDPRTGELFF. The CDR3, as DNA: TGTGCCAGCAGCTTAGATCCGCGGACCGGGGAGCTGTTTTTT.

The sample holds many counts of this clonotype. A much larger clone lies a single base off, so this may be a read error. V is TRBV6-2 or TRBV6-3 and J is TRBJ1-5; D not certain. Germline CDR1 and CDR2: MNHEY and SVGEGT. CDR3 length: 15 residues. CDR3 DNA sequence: TGTGCCGGCAGTTACGGGAGAAATAGCAATCAGCCCCAGCATTTT. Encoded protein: CAGSYGRNSNQPQHF.

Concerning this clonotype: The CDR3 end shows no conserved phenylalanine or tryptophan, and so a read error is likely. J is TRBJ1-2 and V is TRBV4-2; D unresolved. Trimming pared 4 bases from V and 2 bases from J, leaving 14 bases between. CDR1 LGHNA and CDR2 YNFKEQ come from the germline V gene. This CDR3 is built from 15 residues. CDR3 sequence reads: CASSLSPISNYGYTL. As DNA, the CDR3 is TGTGCCAGCAGCCTATCCCCGATCTCGAACTATGGCTACACCCTC.

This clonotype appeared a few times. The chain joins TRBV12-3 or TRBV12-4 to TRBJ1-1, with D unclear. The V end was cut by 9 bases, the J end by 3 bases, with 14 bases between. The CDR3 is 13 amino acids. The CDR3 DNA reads TGTGCCAGTGGTGTAAAGAGGGACACTGAAGCTTTCTTT. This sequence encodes CASGVKRDTEAFF.

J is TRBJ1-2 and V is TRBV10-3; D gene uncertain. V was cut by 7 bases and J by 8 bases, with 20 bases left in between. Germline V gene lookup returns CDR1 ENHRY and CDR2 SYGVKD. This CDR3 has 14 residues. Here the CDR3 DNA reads TGTGCCATCACTGGAACGACTGTGGCGGAGGGCTACACCTTC. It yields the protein CAITGTTVAEGYTF.

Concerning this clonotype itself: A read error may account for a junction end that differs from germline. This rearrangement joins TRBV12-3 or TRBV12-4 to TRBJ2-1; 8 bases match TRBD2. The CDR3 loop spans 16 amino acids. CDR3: CANSPPREGLDNVQFF. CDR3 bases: TGTGCCAACAGTCCCCCCCGGGAGGGCCTTGACAATGTGCAGTTCTTC.

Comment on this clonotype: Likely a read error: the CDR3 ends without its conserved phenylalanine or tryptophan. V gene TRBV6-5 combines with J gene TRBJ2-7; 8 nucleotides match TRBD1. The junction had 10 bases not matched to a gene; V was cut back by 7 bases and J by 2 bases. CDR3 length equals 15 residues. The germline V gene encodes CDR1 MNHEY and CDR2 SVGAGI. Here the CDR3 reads CASNDPGQATYEQYL. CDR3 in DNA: TGTGCCAGCAATGACCCGGGACAGGCAACCTACGAGCAGTACTTA.

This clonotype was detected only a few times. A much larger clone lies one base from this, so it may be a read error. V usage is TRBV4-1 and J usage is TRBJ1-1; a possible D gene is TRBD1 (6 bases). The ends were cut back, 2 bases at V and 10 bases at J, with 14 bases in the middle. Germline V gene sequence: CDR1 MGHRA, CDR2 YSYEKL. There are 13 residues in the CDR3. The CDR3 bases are TGCGCCAGCAGCCAAAGACAGGACCAGGGAGCTTTCTTT. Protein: CASSQRQDQGAFF.

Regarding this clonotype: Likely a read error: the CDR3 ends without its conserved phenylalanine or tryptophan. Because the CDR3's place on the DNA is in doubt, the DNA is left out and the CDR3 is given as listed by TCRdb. The CDR3 protein is CASSLRLAGVSDTRYL. The chain recombines TRBV12-3 or TRBV12-4 with TRBJ2-3; the table's D gene call, TRBD2, was not cross checked with the DNA. The CDR3 is 16 amino acids in total, end residues counted.

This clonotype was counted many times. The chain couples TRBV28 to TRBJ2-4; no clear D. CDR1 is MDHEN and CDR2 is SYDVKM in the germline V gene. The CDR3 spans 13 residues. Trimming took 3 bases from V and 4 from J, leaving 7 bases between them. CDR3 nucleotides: TGTGCCAGCAGTTTTAATAGTAAAAACATTCAGTACTTC. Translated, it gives CASSFNSKNIQYF.

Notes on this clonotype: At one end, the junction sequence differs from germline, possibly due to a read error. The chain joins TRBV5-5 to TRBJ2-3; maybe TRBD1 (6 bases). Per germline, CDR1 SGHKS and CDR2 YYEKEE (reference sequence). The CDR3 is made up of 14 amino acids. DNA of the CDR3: TGTGCCAGCAGCAAAGGACAGAGCACAGGTACGCAGTATTTT. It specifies CASSKGQSTGTQYF.

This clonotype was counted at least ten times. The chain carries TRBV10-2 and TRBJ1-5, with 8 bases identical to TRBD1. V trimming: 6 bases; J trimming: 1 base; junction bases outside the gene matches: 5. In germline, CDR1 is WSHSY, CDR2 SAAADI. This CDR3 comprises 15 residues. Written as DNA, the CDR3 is TGCGCCAGCAGCCGGACAGGGAAGAGCAATCAGCCCCAGCATTTT. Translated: CASSRTGKSNQPQHF.

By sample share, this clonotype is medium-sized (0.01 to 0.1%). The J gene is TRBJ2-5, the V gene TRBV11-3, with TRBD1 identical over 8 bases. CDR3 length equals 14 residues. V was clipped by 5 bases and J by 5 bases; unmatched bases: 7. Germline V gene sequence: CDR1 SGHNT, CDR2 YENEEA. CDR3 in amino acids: CASSPGGGLETQYF. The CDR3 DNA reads TGTGCCAGCAGCCCAGGGGGCGGGCTGGAGACCCAGTACTTC.

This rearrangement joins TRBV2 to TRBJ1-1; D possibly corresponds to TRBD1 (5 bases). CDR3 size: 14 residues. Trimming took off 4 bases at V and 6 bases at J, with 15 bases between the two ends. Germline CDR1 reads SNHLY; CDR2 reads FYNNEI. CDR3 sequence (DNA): TGTGCCAGCAGTGCGGGGGTACAGGATCCTGAAGCTTTCTTT. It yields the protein CASSAGVQDPEAFF.

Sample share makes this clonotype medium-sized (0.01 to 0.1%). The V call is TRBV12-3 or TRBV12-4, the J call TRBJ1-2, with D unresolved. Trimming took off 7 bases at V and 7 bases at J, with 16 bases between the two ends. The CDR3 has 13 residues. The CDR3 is CASTLSLHGGYTF. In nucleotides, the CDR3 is TGTGCCAGCACCCTTAGCCTGCATGGTGGCTACACCTTC.

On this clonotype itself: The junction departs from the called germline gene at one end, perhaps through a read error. The CDR3 nucleotides are TGTGTCAGCAGTTTTGCCGGTAATACAGATACGCAGTATTTT. It translates to CVSSFAGNTDTQYF. The chain recombines TRBV5-4 with TRBJ2-3; no firm D call. The length of the CDR3 is 14 residues. Germline V gives CDR1 SGHNT, CDR2 YYREEE (reference sequence).

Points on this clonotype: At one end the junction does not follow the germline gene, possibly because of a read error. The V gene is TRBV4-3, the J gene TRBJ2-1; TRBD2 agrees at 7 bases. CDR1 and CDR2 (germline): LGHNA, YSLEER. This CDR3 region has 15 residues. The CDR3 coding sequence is TGCGCCAGCAGCCAACGACTAGCTCCTACAAAGGAGCAGTCCTTC. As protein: CASSQRLAPTKEQSF.

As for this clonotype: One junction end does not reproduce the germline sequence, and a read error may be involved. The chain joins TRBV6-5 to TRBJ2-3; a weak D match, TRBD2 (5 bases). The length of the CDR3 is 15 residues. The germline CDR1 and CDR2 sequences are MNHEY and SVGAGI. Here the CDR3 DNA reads TGTGCCGGCAGTTACGACGGGGTGCGGGTGGATACGCAATATTTT. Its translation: CAGSYDGVRVDTQYF.

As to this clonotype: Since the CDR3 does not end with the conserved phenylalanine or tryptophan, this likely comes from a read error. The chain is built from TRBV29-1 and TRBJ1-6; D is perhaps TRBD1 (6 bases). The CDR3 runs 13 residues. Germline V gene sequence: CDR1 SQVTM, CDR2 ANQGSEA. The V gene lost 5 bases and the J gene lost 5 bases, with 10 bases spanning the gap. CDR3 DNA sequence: TGCAGCGTTCGACAGGACAATAATTCACCCCTCCACTCC. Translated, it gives CSVRQDNNSPLHS.

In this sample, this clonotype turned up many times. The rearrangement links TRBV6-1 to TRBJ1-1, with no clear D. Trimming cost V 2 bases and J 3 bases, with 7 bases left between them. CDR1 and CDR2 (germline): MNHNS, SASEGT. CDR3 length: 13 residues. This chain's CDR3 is CASSERRYTEAFF. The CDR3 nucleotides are TGTGCCAGCAGTGAAAGGAGGTACACTGAAGCTTTCTTT.